This is a list of T cell receptor beta chains from one sample in a study of radiation and T cells in renal cell carcinoma. The protocol was immunoSEQ multiplex PCR, while the TCRdb copy is restricted to in-frame clones and leaves out a portion. Here the sample spans about 130,000 clones, roughly four fifths being singletons. This specimen consisted of blood, obtained from a patient whose treatment included radiotherapy and nephrectomy. The receptors were gathered from a woman aged 55-69 years with renal cell carcinoma. CDR3s include the opening cysteine and the closing phenylalanine or tryptophan. Fields, in order: J gene, D gene, V gene, clone size, CDR3 protein, CDR3 DNA. The D gene is left open where the match is weak. Where a row states a size, it is once, few, many or the class of an expanded clone; other rows omit it.

>TRBJ2-2|TRBD1|TRBV18|.
CASSPTDRARGHTGELFF
TGTGCCAGCTCTCCCACTGACAGGGCCAGAGGCCACACCGGGGAGCTGTTTTTT
>TRBJ1-3|.|TRBV4-1|few
CASSQGRSSGIGGNTIYF
TGCGCCAGCAGCCAAGGACGTTCATCCGGAATCGGTGGAAACACCATATATTTT
>TRBJ1-2|.|TRBV21-1|.
CASSKGRPNYGYTF
TGTGCCAGCAGCAAAGGGCGGCCTAACTATGGCTACACCTTC
>TRBJ2-5|TRBD1|TRBV10-3|.
CAISEPGQLQETQYF
TGTGCCATCAGTGAGCCGGGACAGCTCCAAGAGACCCAGTACTTC
>TRBJ2-7|TRBD1|TRBV6-5|.
CATRLLGQETYEQYF
TGTGCCACCCGTCTTCTGGGACAGGAAACTTACGAGCAGTACTTC
>TRBJ2-6|.|TRBV6-1|.
CASSEVRASGANVLTF
TGTGCCAGCAGTGAAGTAAGGGCGAGTGGGGCCAACGTCCTGACTTTC
>TRBJ2-2|TRBD1|TRBV5-6|.
CASSLTGANTGELFF
TGTGCCAGCAGCTTGACAGGGGCGAACACCGGGGAGCTGTTTTTT
>TRBJ2-1|.|TRBV5-6|.
CASSLRNSYNEQFF
TGTGCCAGCAGCTTGAGAAACTCCTACAATGAGCAGTTCTTC
>TRBJ2-4|.|TRBV19|.
CASSIGGLAKNIQYF
TGTGCCAGTAGTATTGGGGGCCTAGCCAAAAACATTCAGTACTTC
>TRBJ2-1|.|TRBV10-3|.
CAISDPAFNEQFF
TGTGCCATCAGTGACCCCGCCTTTAATGAGCAGTTCTTC
>TRBJ2-2|.|TRBV5-4|.
CASSSLGEWELFF
TGTGCCAGCAGCTCCTTGGGCGAGTGGGAGCTGTTTTTT
>TRBJ2-7|TRBD1|TRBV28|.
CASSFKGTAYEQYF
TGTGCCAGCAGTTTCAAGGGGACAGCCTACGAGCAGTACTTC
>TRBJ2-7|.|TRBV28|.
CASSNRYEQYF
TGTGCCAGCAGTAATCGCTACGAGCAGTACTTC
>TRBJ1-3|.|TRBV28|.
CATGPTGNTIYF
TGTGCCACCGGGCCCACTGGAAACACCATATATTTT
>TRBJ2-3|.|TRBV19|.
CASSTTGILTDTQYF
TGTGCCAGTAGTACCACAGGGATCCTCACAGATACGCAGTATTTT
>TRBJ2-1|.|TRBV6-5|.
CASSSGSYNEQFF
TGTGCCAGCAGTTCGGGCAGCTACAATGAGCAGTTCTTC